The entry below describes one T cell receptor beta chain. Its antigen is not identified. This entry is derived from a study of PD-1 blockade in classical Hodgkin lymphoma. Whole-study findings and limits: CD4+ TCR diversity, unlike CD8+, rose significantly by C4D1.

The time point: cycle 4 day 1 (C4D1), after five to seven weeks of nivolumab. Every patient relapsed after autologous stem cell transplantation, and brentuximab vedotin exposure varied. Thawed PBMCs underwent magnetic negative selection to yield purified CD4+ T cells. Responses achieved at best were complete response, partial response or progressive disease. This table comes from immunoSEQ multiplex PCR, and its TCRdb copy is limited to in-frame clones, with some not included. The table lists approximately 22,000 clones, around 74% of them singletons. The CDR3 totals 15 residues. Germline V gene data show CDR1 as LGHNA and CDR2 as YSLEER. V was trimmed by 1 base and J by 4 bases, leaving 14 bases between them.

The sequence was collected from a human donor with classical Hodgkin lymphoma. The sequencing here drew on CD4+ T cells from blood, taken before the fourth cycle of nivolumab. The chain employs TRBV4-3 and TRBJ2-7; D remains unclear. The CDR3 sequence is CASSQVYPDLYEQYF. CDR3 DNA sequence: TGCGCCAGCAGCCAAGTTTATCCGGACCTATACGAGCAGTACTTC.